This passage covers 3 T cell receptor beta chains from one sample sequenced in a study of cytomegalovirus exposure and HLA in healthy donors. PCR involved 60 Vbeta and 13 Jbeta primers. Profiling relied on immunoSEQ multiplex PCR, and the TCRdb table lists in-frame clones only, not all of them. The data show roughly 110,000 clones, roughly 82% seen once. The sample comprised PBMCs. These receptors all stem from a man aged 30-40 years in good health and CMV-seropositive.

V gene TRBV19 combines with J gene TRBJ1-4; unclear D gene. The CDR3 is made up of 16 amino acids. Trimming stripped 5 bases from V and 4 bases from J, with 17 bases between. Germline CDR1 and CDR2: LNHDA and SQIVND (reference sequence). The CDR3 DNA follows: TGTGCCAGTAGTCACCCAGGAGGTCAGGATAATGAAAAACTGTTTTTT. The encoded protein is CASSHPGGQDNEKLFF.

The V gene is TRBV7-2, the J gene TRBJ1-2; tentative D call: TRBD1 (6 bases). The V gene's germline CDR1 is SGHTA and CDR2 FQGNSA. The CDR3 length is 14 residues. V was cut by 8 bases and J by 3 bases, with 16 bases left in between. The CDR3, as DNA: TGTGCCAGCCGACTCGGGGGGCCTTACTATGGCTACACCTTC. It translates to CASRLGGPYYGYTF.

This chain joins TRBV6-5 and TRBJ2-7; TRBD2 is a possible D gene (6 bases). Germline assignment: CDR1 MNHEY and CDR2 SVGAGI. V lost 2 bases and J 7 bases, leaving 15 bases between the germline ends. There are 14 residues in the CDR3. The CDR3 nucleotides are TGTGCCAGCAGTTACCTGGACGGGGCGGGGGAGCAGTACTTC. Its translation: CASSYLDGAGEQYF.